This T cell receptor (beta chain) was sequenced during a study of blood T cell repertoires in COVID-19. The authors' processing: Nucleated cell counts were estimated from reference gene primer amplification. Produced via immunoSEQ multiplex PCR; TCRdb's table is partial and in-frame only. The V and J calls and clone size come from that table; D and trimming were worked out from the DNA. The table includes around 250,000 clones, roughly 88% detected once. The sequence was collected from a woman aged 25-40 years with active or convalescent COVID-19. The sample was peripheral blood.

In DNA form, the CDR3 reads TGTGCCAGCAGTCCTCTCCCGGGGAACGGACAGCCCCAGCATTTT. Amino acid sequence: CASSPLPGNGQPQHF. The chain links TRBV27 to TRBJ1-5; no clear D. Per the germline V gene, CDR1 is MNHEY and CDR2 is SMNVEV (reference sequence). The CDR3 spans 15 residues. With 5 bases removed from V and 7 bases from J, the gap between germline ends came to 18 bases.